A single sample is the source of the 14 T cell receptor beta chains below, sequenced in a study of human T cells and chemical hapten exposure. One entry per CDR3 protein results from TCRdb running MiXCR on the RACE reads. The data contain 60,000 to 80,000 distinct CDR3 sequences, about 6.7% of them singletons. Time point defined: pre-sensitization, week 0. Treatment here: therapeutic diphenylcyclopropenone sensitization with weekly scalp DPC. The sequencing here drew on whole blood, taken in connection with sensitization to the hapten diphenylcyclopropenone (DPC). These receptors came from a woman in her 30s with alopecia areata. Some clones in this sample may be carry-over from other donors' samples.

This clonotype was seen many times. The rearrangement links TRBV11-1 to TRBJ2-7, with 7 bases fitting TRBD2. The CDR3 is 15 residues long. Trimming cost V 7 bases and J 0 bases; bases outside gene matches: 9. Germline values: CDR1 SGHAT, CDR2 FQDESV (reference sequence). The CDR3 bases are TGTGCCAGCAAAAAGAAGCGGGGAAGCTCCTACGAGCAGTACTTC. Amino acids: CASKKKRGSSYEQYF.

Remarks on this clonotype: A read error is possible here, since a much larger clone lies one base away. The chain has TRBV15 and TRBJ2-7; D possibly corresponds to TRBD2 (5 bases). CDR1 and CDR2 from the germline V gene are LNHNV and YYDKDF (reference sequence). This CDR3 region has 13 residues. The CDR3 bases are TGTGCCACCGGGAAGGGAGCGCACTACAAGCAGTACTTC. Translating gives CATGKGAHYKQYF.

This clonotype was seen many times. J is TRBJ1-1 and V is TRBV20-1; weak D call: TRBD1 (5 bases). The germline V and J ends were trimmed by 0 bases and 0 bases, with 17 bases remaining between them. This CDR3 comprises 17 residues. CDR1 DFQATT and CDR2 SNEGSKA come from the germline V gene (reference sequence). The chain's CDR3 is CSARDQERGSMNTEAFF. CDR3 sequence (DNA): TGCAGTGCTAGAGATCAGGAGAGGGGCTCGATGAACACTGAAGCTTTCTTT.

In its sample, this clonotype was seen many times. The rearrangement links TRBV5-4 to TRBJ2-1; possibly TRBD1 or TRBD2 for D (5 bases each). The CDR3 sequence is 16 residues long. With 3 bases removed from V and 5 bases from J, the gap between germline ends came to 18 bases. Germline V lookup: CDR1 SGHNT, CDR2 YYREEE (reference sequence). This CDR3 reads CASSSLRGAENNEQFF. For the CDR3, the DNA is TGTGCCAGCAGCTCCTTAAGAGGGGCGGAGAACAATGAGCAGTTCTTC.

The sample holds a few counts of this clonotype. The chain uses TRBV7-9 and TRBJ2-6; 8 nucleotides agree with TRBD1. CDR1 is SEHNR, CDR2 FQNEAQ, per germline (reference sequence). V lost 5 bases, J lost 0 bases, and 12 bases stayed unmatched. The CDR3 runs to 19 residues. CDR3 in amino acids: CASSPTTGEQISGANVLTF. The DNA of the CDR3 is TGTGCCAGCAGCCCGACGACAGGGGAACAAATCTCTGGGGCCAACGTCCTGACTTTC.

This clonotype has only a few counts. One end of the junction fails to match germline, which may point to a read error. This chain joins TRBV19 and TRBJ1-2; the D is unclear. The CDR3 is made up of 13 amino acids. Germline V gene sequence: CDR1 LNHDA, CDR2 SQIVND (reference sequence). The CDR3 reads CASRGGQLYGDTF. The CDR3 DNA reads as TGTGCCTCCCGGGGAGGCCAGCTCTATGGCGACACCTTC.

This clonotype showed up many times. The V call is TRBV5-1, the J call TRBJ2-7, with D possibly TRBD1 on 7 matching bases. V lost 4 bases and J lost 2, with 16 bases in between. The CDR3 loop spans 15 amino acids. Germline V gene lookup returns CDR1 SGHRS and CDR2 YFSETQ. CDR3 in amino acids: CASSDVRRGPYEQYF. As DNA, the CDR3 is TGCGCCAGCAGCGATGTAAGGAGGGGGCCCTACGAGCAGTACTTC.

The rearrangement links TRBV6-5 to TRBJ2-1, with TRBD2 identical over 11 bases. The CDR3 has 16 amino acids. V gave up 4 bases and J gave up 4 bases; unmatched junction bases: 6. From germline, CDR1 is MNHEY and CDR2 SVGAGI. The DNA of the CDR3 is TGTGCCAGCAGTTCCCCTGGGACTAGCGGTTACAATGAGCAGTTCTTC. It specifies CASSSPGTSGYNEQFF.

In this sample, this clonotype turned up a few times. The chain links TRBV12-3 or TRBV12-4 to TRBJ1-5, with TRBD1 matching over 7 bases. V lost 3 bases and J lost 13; bases outside the gene matches: 12. The CDR3 length is 14 residues. In DNA, the CDR3 is TGTGCCAGCAGTTTCGGACAGGCCCGACGCAATCAGCATTTT. Protein product: CASSFGQARRNQHF.

This clonotype was counted many times. V usage is TRBV7-3 and J usage is TRBJ1-1, with a weak D call TRBD1 (5 bases). The V gene lost 2 bases and the J gene lost 6 bases, with 10 bases spanning the gap. Germline CDR1 is SGHTA and CDR2 is FQGTGA. CDR3 length: 13 amino acids. CDR3 sequence: CASSLGDQAEAFF. CDR3 coding DNA: TGTGCCAGCAGCTTAGGGGACCAGGCTGAAGCTTTCTTT.

This clonotype was seen at least ten times. The DNA for the CDR3 is TGCGCCAGCAGGTTAGCGGGGGCCACAGATACGCAGTATTTT. As protein: CASRLAGATDTQYF. The chain has TRBV10-2 and TRBJ2-3; 9 positions agree with TRBD2. The CDR3 consists of 14 residues. Germline CDR1 is WSHSY and CDR2 is SAAADI. V dropped 6 bases and J dropped 2; count of bases not matched to a gene: 3.

This clonotype was picked up many times. This chain links TRBV29-1 with TRBJ1-2, with a tentative D call TRBD1 (5 bases). The germline V gene encodes CDR1 SQVTM and CDR2 ANQGSEA. This CDR3 spans 13 amino acids. The V gene lost 4 bases and the J gene lost 2 bases, with 11 bases spanning the gap. CDR3 sequence: CSVGGDSNYGYTF. The DNA for the CDR3 is TGCAGCGTTGGGGGGGACTCGAACTATGGCTACACCTTC. Full variable domain (remainder filled in from reference TRBV29-1 and TRBJ1-2): SAVISQKPSRDICQRGTSLTIQCQVDSQVTMMFWYRQQPGQSLTLIATANQGSEATYESGFVIDKFPISRPNLTFSTLTVSNMSPEDSSIYLCSVGGDSNYGYTFGSGTRLTVV.

This clonotype was recorded at least ten times. V and J are TRBV10-3 and TRBJ2-7; D uncertain. V dropped 7 bases and J dropped 7 bases, with 17 bases sitting between them. This CDR3 contains 13 residues. The germline CDR1 and CDR2 sequences are ENHRY and SYGVKD. As DNA, the CDR3 is TGTGCCATCACCTTGGACCCCCTGCGGGAGCAGTACTTC. Translating it yields CAITLDPLREQYF.

This clonotype came up many times. V and J are TRBV7-2 and TRBJ1-1; D possibly corresponds to TRBD1 (6 bases). In germline, CDR1 is SGHTA, CDR2 FQGNSA. Trimming stripped 6 bases from V and 3 bases from J, with 11 bases between. The CDR3 runs 13 residues. CDR3 amino acids: CASSLRQDTEAFF. CDR3 nucleotides: TGTGCCAGCAGTTTGAGACAGGACACTGAAGCTTTCTTT.